One sample yielded the 13 T cell receptor beta chains listed below, sequenced in a study of blood T cell repertoires in COVID-19. Some clones are missing from TCRdb's copy, which holds only in-frame ones; the method was immunoSEQ multiplex PCR. The data show 120,000 or so clones, 85% seen once. Sequenced sample: peripheral blood. The receptor source for this set is a woman of 80 years or more with acute or convalescent COVID-19.

The J gene is TRBJ2-2, the V gene TRBV18; no clear D. This CDR3 spans 11 amino acids. The V end was cut by 6 bases, the J end by 6 bases, with 5 bases between. The V gene's germline CDR1 is KGHSH and CDR2 LQKENI. The CDR3 coding sequence is TGTGCCAGCTCTTATGCCGGGGAGCTGTTTTTT. Protein sequence: CASSYAGELFF.

This clone was recorded only once. The chain is built from TRBV9 and TRBJ1-6; D call uncertain. V lost 0 bases and J lost 0, with 10 bases in between. The CDR3 runs to 17 residues. CDR1 is SGDLS and CDR2 is YYNGEE in the germline V gene. The CDR3 DNA reads TGTGCCAGCAGCGTAGGATCGCGACTCTCCTATAATTCACCCCTCCACTTT. Its protein product is CASSVGSRLSYNSPLHF.

This clone has a single count. The J gene is TRBJ2-1, the V gene TRBV28, with 9 bases lining up with TRBD1. Germline CDR1 reads MDHEN; CDR2 reads SYDVKM. V lost 6 bases, J lost 6 bases, and 12 bases stayed unmatched. This CDR3 has 16 amino acids. The DNA for the CDR3 is TGTGCCAGCAGCCAGATCCGGGACAGGGTAATCAATGAGCAGTTCTTC. Translating gives CASSQIRDRVINEQFF.

This sequence joins TRBV4-1 and TRBJ1-3; D perhaps matches TRBD1 (5 bases). The germline gives CDR1 MGHRA, CDR2 YSYEKL. The germline V and J ends were trimmed by 5 bases and 0 bases, with 11 bases remaining between them. This CDR3 has 15 amino acids. In DNA form, the CDR3 reads TGCGCCAGCAGCTACGACAGTGGCTCTGGAAACACCATATATTTT. Its translation: CASSYDSGSGNTIYF.

This chain joins TRBV5-1 and TRBJ1-3; D not certain. V was cut by 6 bases and J by 1 base, with 11 bases left in between. The CDR3 covers 14 residues. Per germline, CDR1 SGHRS and CDR2 YFSETQ. The CDR3: CASNQDGSGNTIYF. CDR3 DNA sequence: TGCGCCAGCAACCAGGATGGGTCTGGAAACACCATATATTTT.

This clone showed up just once. The chain combines TRBV28 with TRBJ1-2; 8 bases fit TRBD1. The CDR3 covers 11 residues. Germline lookup yields CDR1 MDHEN and CDR2 SYDVKM. Trimming removed 10 bases from V and 8 bases from J; junction bases left unmatched: 6. CDR3 region: CATGQGRGYTF. In DNA form, the CDR3 reads TGTGCCACCGGACAGGGCAGAGGCTACACCTTC.

The J gene is TRBJ1-1, the V gene TRBV12-5; D uncertain. V lost 5 bases and J 0 bases, leaving 7 bases between the germline ends. This CDR3 is 13 amino acids long. CDR1 LGHNT and CDR2 FRNRAP come from the germline V gene. CDR3 nucleotide sequence: TGTGCTAGTGGTCCAGACATGAACACTGAAGCTTTCTTT. Its protein product is CASGPDMNTEAFF.

The rearrangement uses TRBV6-6 and TRBJ1-5; TRBD1 is a possible D gene (5 bases). In germline, CDR1 is MNHNY, CDR2 SVGAGI (reference sequence). The CDR3 runs 15 residues. The V end was cut by 4 bases, the J end by 1 base, with 11 bases between. Here the CDR3 DNA reads TGTGCCAGCAGTTTAATGGCAGGGAGCAATCAGCCCCAGCATTTT. Protein: CASSLMAGSNQPQHF.

Here the CDR3 reads CASSLYHSRTDTQYF. The CDR3 coding sequence is TGTGCCAGCAGCTTATATCACAGTCGCACAGATACGCAGTATTTT. The rearrangement links TRBV7-2 to TRBJ2-3; no reliable D call. The CDR3 totals 15 residues. Germline V gene data show CDR1 as SGHTA and CDR2 as FQGNSA. Trimming left V 2 bases short and J 1 base short, with 10 bases between.

This clone occurred a few times. The J gene is TRBJ1-3, the V gene TRBV19; D unclear. The CDR3 has 14 amino acids. Germline CDR1 reads LNHDA; CDR2 reads SQIVND (reference sequence). The V end was cut by 7 bases, the J end by 1 base, with 11 bases between. The CDR3 DNA follows: TGTGCCAGTAACTCTCGGGGTTCTGGAAACACCATATATTTT. Its translation is CASNSRGSGNTIYF.

The CDR3 loop is CASGQVLGGTQYF. The CDR3 DNA reads TGTGCCAGCGGACAGGTTTTGGGGGGGACCCAGTACTTC. This chain connects TRBV6-6 to TRBJ2-5, with D perhaps TRBD1 (7 bases). CDR1 and CDR2 (germline): MNHNY, SVGAGI (reference sequence). The V end lost 8 bases, the J end lost 7 bases, and 17 bases lay between the germline ends. This CDR3 is 13 amino acids long.

This chain links TRBV10-3 with TRBJ1-1; 7 bases are a match to TRBD1. Germline CDR1 is ENHRY and CDR2 is SYGVKD. Unmatched junction bases numbered 6, after V lost 11 bases and J lost 0 bases. CDR3 size: 13 residues. The CDR3 DNA sequence: TGTGCCTGCCAGGGGGGACTGAACACTGAAGCTTTCTTT. Translating gives CACQGGLNTEAFF.

This clone was recorded once. This chain joins TRBV10-2 and TRBJ2-1; D is possibly TRBD1 (6 bases). Between the trimmed V and J ends, which lost 8 bases and 3 bases, there was a span of 14 bases. From germline, CDR1 is WSHSY and CDR2 SAAADI. The CDR3 has 14 amino acids. The CDR3 is CASASPGVYNEQFF. CDR3 coding DNA: TGCGCCAGCGCATCCCCAGGGGTCTACAATGAGCAGTTCTTC.